The sequence of this TCR beta chain was determined in a study of cytomegalovirus exposure and HLA in healthy donors. The primer mix had 60 Vbeta and 13 Jbeta primers. TCRdb's copy holds only in-frame clones and misses some; the assay was immunoSEQ multiplex PCR. This sample has about 150,000 clones, with about three quarters found just once. Material for sequencing was PBMCs. This TCR derives from a man aged 18 to 29 in good health and CMV-seronegative.

The CDR3 region has the DNA TGCAGCGTTGATAGGGGGACAGGGGAAGCTTTCTTT. This codes for CSVDRGTGEAFF. The chain is built from TRBV29-1 and TRBJ1-1, with TRBD1 identical over 9 bases. The trim removed 3 bases at V and 8 bases at J, leaving 4 bases unmatched. Germline V lookup: CDR1 SQVTM, CDR2 ANQGSEA. CDR3 size: 12 residues.